These 28 T cell receptor beta chains came from one sample sequenced in a study of blood T cell repertoires in COVID-19. Clones were read by immunoSEQ multiplex PCR, and TCRdb kept only the in-frame ones, dropping some. The sample holds 85,000 to 95,000 clones; about 87% are singletons and the top ten take approximately 0.5%. Sequencing was performed on peripheral blood. Receptors originate from a man aged 55-75 years with acute or convalescent COVID-19.

V and J are TRBV7-9 and TRBJ2-2; 12 bases fit TRBD2. CDR3 length: 19 residues. The V and J ends lost 4 bases and 0 bases, in that order; junction bases with no gene match: 9. CDR1 SEHNR and CDR2 FQNEAQ come from the germline V gene (reference sequence). The CDR3: CASSSYPGLAGPNTGELFF. Here the CDR3 DNA reads TGTGCCAGCAGCTCATACCCGGGACTAGCGGGCCCGAACACCGGGGAGCTGTTTTTT.

The chain joins TRBV23-1 to TRBJ1-4; 9 bases agree with TRBD1. TRBV23-1 is reported as an ORF; its role is uncertain. V was pared by 7 bases and J by 4 bases, with 4 bases of the junction left unmatched. The CDR3 has 14 residues. The chain's CDR3 is CASTGTGSNEKLFF. CDR3 sequence (DNA): TGCGCCAGCACCGGGACAGGGAGTAATGAAAAACTGTTTTTT.

The chain uses TRBV12-5 and TRBJ1-1; D is undetermined. The V and J ends lost 1 base and 4 bases respectively, with 7 bases between them. The germline CDR1 and CDR2 sequences are LGHNT and FRNRAP. This CDR3 comprises 13 residues. Here the CDR3 DNA reads TGTGCTAGTGGTTTGGGCGGCATCACTGAAGCTTTCTTT. Residues: CASGLGGITEAFF.

In DNA form, the CDR3 reads TGTGCCAGCAGTCCCCTCCGGACAGGGAGAGTGAGAGGTTCACCCCTCCACTTT. Amino acids: CASSPLRTGRVRGSPLHF. The chain links TRBV6-6 to TRBJ1-6; TRBD1 matches at 8 bases. The CDR3 is made up of 18 amino acids. With V trimmed by 5 bases and J by 9 bases, 18 bases remained unmatched. Germline lookup yields CDR1 MNHNY and CDR2 SVGAGI (reference sequence).

The genes are TRBV3-1 (or the pseudogene TRBV3-2) and TRBJ1-1; 8 bases are a match to TRBD1. The germline V gene encodes CDR1 LGHDT and CDR2 YNNKEL (reference sequence). CDR3 length equals 14 residues. J lost 4 bases, V lost 5 bases, and 6 bases had no gene match. CDR3 residues: CASSDHRGFTEAFF. The CDR3 DNA reads TGTGCCAGCAGCGATCACAGGGGGTTCACTGAAGCTTTCTTT.

This clone appeared a few times. The chain has TRBV6-2 or TRBV6-3 and TRBJ1-5; D gene uncertain. The ends were cut back, 4 bases at V and 3 bases at J, with 13 bases in the middle. The CDR3 has 15 amino acids. CDR1 and CDR2 (germline): MNHEY, SVGEGT. As DNA, the CDR3 is TGTGCCAGCAGTTTCCCAAACGGGGTCAATCAGCCCCAGCATTTT. Its protein is CASSFPNGVNQPQHF.

The chain is built from TRBV27 and TRBJ1-1; 7 bases fit TRBD1. The CDR3 loop spans 14 amino acids. The J segment lost 0 bases and the V segment lost 6 bases, leaving 4 bases of the junction unmatched. The germline gives CDR1 MNHEY, CDR2 SMNVEV (reference sequence). The CDR3 here is CASRKTGVNTEAFF. The DNA for the CDR3 is TGTGCCAGCAGGAAAACAGGGGTGAACACTGAAGCTTTCTTT.

The chain uses TRBV27 and TRBJ2-7; D possibly corresponds to TRBD2 (5 bases). Germline loops: CDR1 MNHEY, CDR2 SMNVEV (reference sequence). CDR3 size: 9 residues. CDR3 sequence reads: CFGESEQYF. The DNA for the CDR3 is TGTTTCGGGGAGAGCGAGCAGTACTTC.

The chain joins TRBV18 to TRBJ2-5; maybe TRBD1 (6 bases). V was shortened by 4 bases and J by 4 bases, with 16 bases between the two germline ends. This CDR3 is 15 amino acids long. Per the germline V gene, CDR1 is KGHSH and CDR2 is LQKENI. Written as DNA, the CDR3 is TGTGCCAGCTCACAGAGTCAGGGGCGCGGAGAGACCCAGTACTTC. The encoded protein is CASSQSQGRGETQYF.

The CDR3 DNA sequence: TGTGCCAGCACCGTCGGTGGTAGCGGGCATACCGGGGAGCTGTTTTTT. Translation gives CASTVGGSGHTGELFF. This chain links TRBV27 with TRBJ2-2; 7 bases fit TRBD2. Germline trimming cut 7 bases from V and 5 bases from J; bases unmatched to any gene: 13. Germline assignment: CDR1 MNHEY and CDR2 SMNVEV (reference sequence). The CDR3 contains 16 residues.

The rearrangement uses TRBV5-6 and TRBJ1-1; 8 nucleotides agree with TRBD1. Germline CDR1 is SGHDT and CDR2 is YYEEEE. The V gene end was trimmed by 3 bases and the J gene end by 3 bases; junction bases not matched to a gene: 4. The length of the CDR3 is 14 residues. The CDR3 DNA sequence: TGTGCCAGCAGCTATGGACAGGGAGACACTGAAGCTTTCTTT. Encoded protein: CASSYGQGDTEAFF.

The chain carries TRBV3-1 (or the pseudogene TRBV3-2) and TRBJ2-7; 8 positions agree with TRBD1. The CDR3 is 12 residues long. Germline CDR1 and CDR2: LGHDT and YNNKEL (reference sequence). V shed 6 bases and J 5 bases; nucleotides not matched to a gene: 3. The CDR3 DNA is TGTGCCAGCAGTTCAGGGGGCGACGAGCAGTACTTC. It translates to CASSSGGDEQYF.

The CDR3 loop reads CASSEWFDSNTEAFF. The CDR3 coding sequence is TGTGCCAGCAGTGAATGGTTCGACAGTAACACTGAAGCTTTCTTT. This chain connects TRBV6-1 to TRBJ1-1; D might be TRBD1 (5 bases). Germline lookup yields CDR1 MNHNS and CDR2 SASEGT. Trimming took off 2 bases at V and 2 bases at J, with 12 bases between the two ends. The CDR3 has 15 residues.

For the CDR3, the DNA is TGTGCCAGTAGCGCTAAACCCGGACAGGGTATCGCCTACGAGCAGTACTTC. It translates to CASSAKPGQGIAYEQYF. V usage is TRBV19 and J usage is TRBJ2-7; 8 nucleotides line up with TRBD1. CDR1 and CDR2 from the germline V gene are LNHDA and SQIVND (reference sequence). The CDR3 is 17 residues long. The ends lost 6 bases at V and 2 bases at J; junction bases unmatched: 15.

This chain's CDR3 is CASSLKAGAGPGFYEQYF. CDR3 nucleotide sequence: TGTGCCAGCAGTTTAAAAGCGGGAGCAGGCCCGGGGTTTTACGAGCAGTACTTC. V and J are TRBV27 and TRBJ2-7; 8 bases are a match to TRBD2. This CDR3 region has 18 residues. CDR1 and CDR2 from the germline V gene are MNHEY and SMNVEV (reference sequence). V was pared by 2 bases and J by 4 bases, with 16 bases of the junction left unmatched.

The gene calls are TRBV6-5 and TRBJ1-1, with a possible D match to TRBD1 (5 bases). Trimming cost V 2 bases and J 0 bases, with 10 bases left between them. Germline V gene data show CDR1 as MNHEY and CDR2 as SVGAGI. The CDR3 runs 15 residues. CDR3 loop: CASSYGSGLNTEAFF. DNA for the CDR3: TGTGCCAGCAGTTACGGGTCAGGGCTGAACACTGAAGCTTTCTTT.

This clone has a handful of counts. V gene TRBV9 combines with J gene TRBJ1-6; no clear D. CDR3 length equals 14 residues. The V gene's germline CDR1 is SGDLS and CDR2 YYNGEE. The V and J ends lost 4 bases and 9 bases respectively, with 14 bases between them. CDR3 sequence reads: CASSPEDNSSPLHF. CDR3 sequence (DNA): TGTGCCAGCAGCCCCGAAGACAATAGTTCACCCCTCCACTTT.

This rearrangement joins TRBV9 to TRBJ2-1; TRBD2 aligns across 13 bases. Germline V CDR1 and CDR2: SGDLS, YYNGEE. J lost 7 bases, V lost 4 bases, and 8 bases had no gene match. The CDR3 has 16 residues. The CDR3 loop is CASSSRLAGGGNEQFF. CDR3 sequence (DNA): TGTGCCAGCAGCTCCCGACTAGCGGGAGGAGGAAATGAGCAGTTCTTC. Variable domain in full (rest from reference TRBV9 and TRBJ2-1): DSGVTQTPKHLITATGQRVTLRCSPRSGDLSVYWYQQSLDQGLQFLIQYYNGEERAKGNILERFSAQQFPDLHSELNLSSLELGDSALYFCASSSRLAGGGNEQFFGPGTRLTVL.

This clone appeared once. This sequence joins TRBV6-1 and TRBJ1-1; D call uncertain. The CDR3 length is 14 residues. Trimming stripped 3 bases from V and 6 bases from J, with 14 bases between. From germline, CDR1 is MNHNS and CDR2 SASEGT. The CDR3 sequence: CASSDRARAPEAFF. For the CDR3, the DNA is TGTGCCAGCAGTGACCGAGCAAGAGCCCCTGAAGCTTTCTTT.

The rearrangement joins TRBV9 to TRBJ1-2; D is unresolved. The germline V and J ends were trimmed by 4 bases and 2 bases, with 12 bases remaining between them. CDR1 and CDR2 (germline): SGDLS, YYNGEE. The CDR3 has 14 residues. The DNA for the CDR3 is TGTGCCAGCAGCCCTCCCGGAGGGAACTATGGCTACACCTTC. This gives the protein CASSPPGGNYGYTF.

The chain links TRBV19 to TRBJ1-1; D not certain. The CDR3 length is 14 residues. The V and J ends lost 3 bases and 1 base respectively, with 9 bases between them. Looked up from germline, CDR1 is LNHDA and CDR2 is SQIVND (reference sequence). This CDR3 reads CASSIGLANTEAFF. CDR3 DNA: TGTGCCAGTAGTATTGGATTAGCGAACACTGAAGCTTTCTTT.

This chain uses TRBV6-4 with TRBJ1-1; tentative D call: TRBD1 (5 bases). With 3 bases removed from V and 5 bases from J, the gap between germline ends came to 10 bases. The germline gives CDR1 MRHNA, CDR2 SNTAGT. The CDR3 length is 13 residues. CDR3 protein: CASSEGRATEAFF. The CDR3 DNA is TGTGCCAGCAGTGAAGGCAGGGCTACTGAAGCTTTCTTT.

This clone was counted a single time. The CDR3, as DNA: TGTGCCAGCAGTCAAACGGTTAATAATTCACCCCTCCACTTT. Translation gives CASSQTVNNSPLHF. This rearrangement joins TRBV6-4 to TRBJ1-6, with no clear D. Germline-derived CDR1 and CDR2 are MRHNA and SNTAGT. V was clipped by 5 bases and J by 5 bases, with 10 bases between them. CDR3 length: 14 amino acids.

CDR3 loop: CSVIRQGISYEQYF. The CDR3 nucleotides read TGCAGCGTGATCCGACAGGGTATATCCTACGAGCAGTACTTC. The chain combines TRBV29-1 with TRBJ2-7, with 7 bases aligning to TRBD1. The CDR3 runs to 14 residues. CDR1 and CDR2 from the germline V gene are SQVTM and ANQGSEA. With V trimmed by 6 bases and J by 1 base, 9 bases remained unmatched.

The chain employs TRBV3-1 (or the pseudogene TRBV3-2) and TRBJ2-7, with D perhaps matching TRBD2 (6 bases). V was pared by 0 bases and J by 2 bases, with 11 bases between. The CDR3 has 15 residues. Looked up from germline, CDR1 is LGHDT and CDR2 is YNNKEL (reference sequence). Here the CDR3 DNA reads TGTGCCAGCAGCCAAGACTGGAGGGCAACCTACGAGCAGTACTTC. Protein product: CASSQDWRATYEQYF.

This chain links TRBV19 with TRBJ2-3, with 7 bases that match TRBD1. With 6 bases clipped from V and 6 bases from J, the junction kept 12 bases outside the gene matches. Germline V gives CDR1 LNHDA, CDR2 SQIVND (reference sequence). This CDR3 has 15 residues. The CDR3 sequence is CASSPTGTDSDTQYF. The DNA for the CDR3 is TGTGCCAGTAGCCCAACCGGGACAGATAGCGATACGCAGTATTTT. Combining the CDR3 with reference TRBV19 and TRBJ2-3 gives the whole variable domain DGGITQSPKYLFRKEGQNVTLSCEQNLNHDAMYWYRQDPGQGLRLIYYSQIVNDFQKGDIAEGYSVSREKKESFPLTVTSAQKNPTAFYLCASSPTGTDSDTQYFGPGTRLTVL.

The rearrangement uses TRBV7-9 and TRBJ1-1; 11 bases are a match to TRBD1. The CDR3 is 16 residues long. Germline CDR1 and CDR2: SEHNR and FQNEAQ (reference sequence). The trim removed 5 bases at V and 4 bases at J, leaving 9 bases unmatched. The CDR3 coding sequence is TGTGCCAGCAGCCGTTCTCGGACAGGGGGCGGCACTGAAGCTTTCTTT. It specifies CASSRSRTGGGTEAFF.

The rearrangement uses TRBV19 and TRBJ2-2, with TRBD2 matching 8 bases. This CDR3 region has 19 residues. V dropped 0 bases and J dropped 0; count of bases not matched to a gene: 9. Germline assignment: CDR1 LNHDA and CDR2 SQIVND (reference sequence). The CDR3 sequence: CASSIDSGRVFANTGELFF. In DNA form, the CDR3 reads TGTGCCAGTAGTATAGACTCCGGGAGGGTGTTCGCGAACACCGGGGAGCTGTTTTTT.